The 12 T cell receptor beta chains listed next were all sequenced from one sample in a study of blood T cell repertoires in COVID-19. Repertoires were generated with immunoSEQ multiplex PCR, while TCRdb's copy carries only in-frame clones and drops some. The table lists around 340,000 clones, 80% to 90% of them singletons. The sample was PBMCs or T cells enriched from blood (not recorded which). The receptors originated from a middle-aged woman with acute COVID-19.

The gene calls are TRBV6-5 and TRBJ2-1, with D possibly matching TRBD2 (6 bases). Trimming removed 2 bases from V and 1 base from J, with 12 bases in between. The germline CDR1 and CDR2 sequences are MNHEY and SVGAGI. This CDR3 is built from 16 residues. This chain's CDR3 is CASSYQWGVSYNEQFF. As DNA, the CDR3 is TGTGCCAGCAGTTACCAGTGGGGGGTGTCCTACAATGAGCAGTTCTTC.

This clone was detected a few times. The chain uses TRBV7-6 and TRBJ2-7; D call uncertain. V dropped 2 bases and J dropped 3 bases, with 11 bases sitting between them. The CDR3 spans 14 residues. Germline assignment: CDR1 SGHVS and CDR2 FNYEAQ. Here the CDR3 DNA reads TGTGCCAGCAGCTTATCCCCGGCAGGCTACGAGCAGTACTTC. Translation: CASSLSPAGYEQYF.

The chain uses TRBV14 and TRBJ2-1; 13 bases align to TRBD2. Per the germline V gene, CDR1 is SGHDN and CDR2 is FVKESK. The CDR3 runs to 17 residues. Trimming removed 5 bases from V and 2 bases from J; junction bases left unmatched: 6. The CDR3 sequence is CASSSGTSGKPYNEQFF. For the CDR3, the DNA is TGTGCCAGCAGCTCTGGGACTAGCGGGAAGCCCTACAATGAGCAGTTCTTC.

This clone was picked up one time. The chain recombines TRBV14 with TRBJ1-6; D might be TRBD1 (6 bases). This CDR3 is 15 amino acids long. The germline gives CDR1 SGHDN, CDR2 FVKESK. Trimming cost V 3 bases and J 6 bases, with 12 bases left between them. CDR3 DNA sequence: TGTGCCAGCAGCCAGGGGGCTCCGGCTAATTCACCCCTCCACTTT. As protein: CASSQGAPANSPLHF.

The chain employs TRBV7-2 and TRBJ2-7; weak D call: TRBD2 (5 bases). CDR1 and CDR2 from the germline V gene are SGHTA and FQGNSA. V lost 1 base to trimming and J lost 0 bases, with 13 bases between them. CDR3 length: 16 residues. The CDR3 sequence: CASSLVFNSGSYEQYF. DNA of the CDR3: TGTGCCAGCAGCTTAGTTTTTAACAGCGGCTCCTACGAGCAGTACTTC.

This chain joins TRBV4-2 and TRBJ2-5, with 10 bases lining up with TRBD1. The CDR3 has 16 amino acids. Germline lookup yields CDR1 LGHNA and CDR2 YNFKEQ. J was trimmed by 2 bases and V by 0 bases; bases with no gene match: 3. The CDR3: CASSQEGQGGQETQYF. CDR3 sequence (DNA): TGTGCCAGCAGCCAAGAAGGACAGGGGGGACAAGAGACCCAGTACTTC.

The rearrangement uses TRBV4-1 and TRBJ2-7; TRBD2 agrees at 10 bases. Germline values: CDR1 MGHRA, CDR2 YSYEKL. The CDR3 sequence is 14 residues long. The ends lost 3 bases at V and 7 bases at J; junction bases unmatched: 6. This CDR3 reads CASSQSGRAREQYF. CDR3 DNA sequence: TGCGCCAGCAGCCAGAGCGGGAGGGCTCGAGAGCAGTACTTC.

The chain links TRBV5-1 to TRBJ2-3; the D gene is possibly TRBD1 (7 bases). CDR3 length equals 14 residues. The germline V gene has CDR1 SGHRS and CDR2 YFSETQ. Trimming took off 0 bases at V and 11 bases at J, with 16 bases between the two ends. Written as DNA, the CDR3 is TGCGCCAGCAGCTTGGCCTCCATTCAGGGGGGGCAGTATTTT. This sequence encodes CASSLASIQGGQYF. Filled out from reference TRBV5-1 and TRBJ2-3, the complete variable domain reads KAGVTQTPRYLIKTRGQQVTLSCSPISGHRSVSWYQQTPGQGLQFLFEYFSETQRNKGNFPGRFSGRQFSNSRSEMNVSTLELGDSALYLCASSLASIQGGQYFGPGTRLTVL.

The chain recombines TRBV7-9 with TRBJ2-1, with D perhaps matching TRBD2 (5 bases). Germline V gene data show CDR1 as SEHNR and CDR2 as FQNEAQ (reference sequence). The CDR3 length is 12 residues. Between the trimmed V and J ends, which lost 5 bases and 16 bases, there was a span of 18 bases. The CDR3 nucleotides are TGTGCCAGCAGCGCCCTAGCTTTCGAACAATTCTTC. As protein: CASSALAFEQFF.

The chain is built from TRBV6-2 or TRBV6-3 and TRBJ2-1; D is possibly TRBD1 (6 bases). The CDR3 sequence is 19 residues long. The ends were cut back, 2 bases at V and 0 bases at J, with 20 bases in the middle. Germline CDR1 MNHEY, CDR2 SVGEGT. CDR3 DNA sequence: TGTGCCAGCAGTTACCCCACAGGGAGTAGTCGCTTCTCCTACAATGAGCAGTTCTTC. It codes for CASSYPTGSSRFSYNEQFF.

This clone has just one count. V gene TRBV19 combines with J gene TRBJ1-1, with D perhaps TRBD1 (6 bases). Germline CDR1 reads LNHDA; CDR2 reads SQIVND (reference sequence). This CDR3 spans 13 amino acids. Trimming removed 6 bases from V and 4 bases from J, with 12 bases in between. CDR3 sequence reads: CASSEKQGTEAFF. The CDR3, as DNA: TGTGCCAGTAGCGAAAAACAGGGCACTGAAGCTTTCTTT.

This clone was recorded only once. The V call is TRBV10-2, the J call TRBJ2-1; possibly TRBD1 for D (7 bases). Germline V CDR1 and CDR2: WSHSY, SAAADI. The CDR3 totals 14 residues. Trimming pared 7 bases from V and 4 bases from J, leaving 14 bases between. The CDR3 DNA reads TGCGCCAGCAAATCAGGGGGGCGTTACAATGAGCAGTTCTTC. It specifies CASKSGGRYNEQFF.